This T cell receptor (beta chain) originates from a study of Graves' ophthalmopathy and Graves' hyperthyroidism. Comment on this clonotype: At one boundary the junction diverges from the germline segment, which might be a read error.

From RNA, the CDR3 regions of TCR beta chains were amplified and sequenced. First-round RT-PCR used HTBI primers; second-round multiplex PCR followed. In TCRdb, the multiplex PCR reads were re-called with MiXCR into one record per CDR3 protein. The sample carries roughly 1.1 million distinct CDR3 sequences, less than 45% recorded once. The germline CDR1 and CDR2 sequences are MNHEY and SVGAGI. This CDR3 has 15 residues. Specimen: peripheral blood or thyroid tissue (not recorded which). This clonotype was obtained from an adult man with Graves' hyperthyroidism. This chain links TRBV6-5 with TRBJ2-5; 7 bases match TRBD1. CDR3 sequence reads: CASNQLRDSQEAQYF. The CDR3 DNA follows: TGTGCCAGCAACCAACTCCGGGACAGCCAAGAGGCCCAGTACTTC.